This T cell receptor (beta chain) derives from a study of T cell repertoires in cytomegalovirus infection. Across the study: Public TCR beta signatures provided an indication of both CMV infection and a matching HLA type.

CDR1 is DFQATT, CDR2 SNEGSKA, per germline (reference sequence). The CDR3 contains 11 residues. In TCRdb, the reads were re-called with MiXCR into one record per CDR3 protein. The data contain a few hundred thousand distinct CDR3 sequences, approximately 17% of them singletons. The source of this sequence is a human donor in good health (CMV status not recorded). Some clones in this sample may be carry-over from other donors' samples. Sequencing input: CD8+ T cells from PBMCs. The V and J genes are TRBV20-1 and TRBJ2-1; D perhaps matches TRBD1 (6 bases). The CDR3 protein is CSGAPDNEQFF. The CDR3 nucleotides read TGCTCAGGGGCCCCGGACAATGAGCAGTTCTTC.